Sequencing of this TCR beta chain was carried out in a study of control samples from healthy donors and cancer patients. Per the germline V gene, CDR1 is SGHVS and CDR2 is FQNEAQ. This CDR3 is built from 13 residues. V gave up 0 bases and J gave up 8 bases; unmatched junction bases: 3. TCRdb's copy holds only in-frame clones and misses some; the assay was immunoSEQ multiplex PCR. The profile shows around 130,000 clones, about nine tenths of them singletons. The chain couples TRBV7-8 to TRBJ1-1; 7 positions match TRBD1. This receptor was taken from a man between 50 and 59 years old with head and neck cancer. Source material: PBMCs. CDR3 region: CASSLAGTDEAFF. The CDR3 DNA reads as TGTGCCAGCAGCTTAGCAGGGACAGACGAAGCTTTCTTT.